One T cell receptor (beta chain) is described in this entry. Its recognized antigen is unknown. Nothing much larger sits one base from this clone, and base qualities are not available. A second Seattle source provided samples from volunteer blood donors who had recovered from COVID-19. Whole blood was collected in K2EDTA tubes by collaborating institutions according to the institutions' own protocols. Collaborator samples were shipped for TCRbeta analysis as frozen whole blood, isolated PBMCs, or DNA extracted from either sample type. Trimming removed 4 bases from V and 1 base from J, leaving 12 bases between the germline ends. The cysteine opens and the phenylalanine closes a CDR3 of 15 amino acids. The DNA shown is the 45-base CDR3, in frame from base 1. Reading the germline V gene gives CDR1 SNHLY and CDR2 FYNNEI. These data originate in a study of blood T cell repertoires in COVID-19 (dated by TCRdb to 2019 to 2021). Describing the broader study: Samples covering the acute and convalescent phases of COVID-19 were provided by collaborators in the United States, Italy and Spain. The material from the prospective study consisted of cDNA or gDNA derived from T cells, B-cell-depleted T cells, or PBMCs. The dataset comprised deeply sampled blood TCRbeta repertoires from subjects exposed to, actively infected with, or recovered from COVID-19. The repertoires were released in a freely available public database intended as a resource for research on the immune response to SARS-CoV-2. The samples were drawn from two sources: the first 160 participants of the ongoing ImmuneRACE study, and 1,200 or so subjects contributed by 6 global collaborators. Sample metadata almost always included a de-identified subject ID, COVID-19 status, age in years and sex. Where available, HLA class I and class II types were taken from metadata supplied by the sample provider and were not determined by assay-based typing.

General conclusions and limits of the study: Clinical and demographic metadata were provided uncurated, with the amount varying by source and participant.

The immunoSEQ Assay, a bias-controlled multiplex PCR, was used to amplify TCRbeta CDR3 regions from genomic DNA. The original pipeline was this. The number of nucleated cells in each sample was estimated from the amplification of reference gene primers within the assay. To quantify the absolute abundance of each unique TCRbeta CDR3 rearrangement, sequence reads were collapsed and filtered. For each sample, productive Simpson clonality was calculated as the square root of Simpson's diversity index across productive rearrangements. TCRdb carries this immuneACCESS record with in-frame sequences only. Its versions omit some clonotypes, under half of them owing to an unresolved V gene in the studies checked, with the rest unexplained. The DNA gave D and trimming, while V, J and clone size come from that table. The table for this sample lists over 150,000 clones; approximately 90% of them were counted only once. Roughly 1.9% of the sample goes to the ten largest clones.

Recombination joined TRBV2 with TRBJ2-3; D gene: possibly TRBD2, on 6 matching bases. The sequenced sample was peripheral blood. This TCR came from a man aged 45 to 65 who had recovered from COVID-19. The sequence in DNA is TGTGCCAGCAGTGGGCTAGCGATGGGCACAGATACGCAGTATTTT. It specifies CASSGLAMGTDTQYF. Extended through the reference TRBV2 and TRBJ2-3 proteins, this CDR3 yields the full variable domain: EPEVTQTPSHQVTQMGQEVILRCVPISNHLYFYWYRQILGQKVEFLVSFYNNEISEKSEIFDDQFSVERPDGSNFTLKIRSTKLEDSAMYFCASSGLAMGTDTQYFGPGTRLTVL.